What follows is one TCR beta chain and its context. Regions amplified from RNA transcripts were the TCR beta CDR3 regions. The HTBI set primed first-round TCR CDR3 RT-PCR. TCRdb used MiXCR to reprocess the multiplex PCR reads, holding one entry per CDR3 protein. Found here are 610,000 or so distinct CDR3 sequences, 46% of them singletons; the top ten hold more than 7%. CDR3 length equals 14 residues. Trimming took 1 base from V and 4 from J, leaving 10 bases between them. Germline loops: CDR1 LNHNV, CDR2 YYDKDF (reference sequence). These data come from a study of T cells in Graves' hyperthyroidism and ophthalmopathy. Diagnosis of hyperthyroidism was new in patients aged 18 to 65, and its duration was under 2 months.

This sequence originates from a young woman with Graves' hyperthyroidism. This chain links TRBV15 with TRBJ1-2; no reliable D call. The sequenced material came from peripheral blood or thyroid tissue (not recorded which). The chain's CDR3 is CATSRVNPVYGYTF. CDR3 DNA sequence: TGTGCCACCAGCAGAGTAAATCCAGTCTATGGCTACACCTTC.